Shown below are 18 T cell receptor beta chains from a single sample sequenced in a study of cytomegalovirus exposure and HLA in healthy donors. With 60 Vbeta and 13 Jbeta primers, the PCR was carried out. Sequencing used immunoSEQ multiplex PCR; TCRdb keeps in-frame clones, though not all of them. The sample has about 190,000 clones; around 75% are singletons. The sequencing sample was made of PBMCs. The receptors were sampled from a woman aged 25 to 39 in good health and CMV-seropositive.

V is TRBV6-1 and J is TRBJ2-5; D gene ambiguous. Germline V gene lookup returns CDR1 MNHNS and CDR2 SASEGT. V was cut by 7 bases and J by 1 base, with 16 bases left in between. The CDR3 spans 15 residues. This CDR3 reads CASTSQTGGQETQYF. CDR3 DNA sequence: TGTGCCAGCACCTCCCAGACCGGCGGCCAAGAGACCCAGTACTTC.

The CDR3 loop reads CASSLVGGADEQFF. As DNA, the CDR3 is TGTGCCAGCAGCTTAGTGGGAGGAGCGGATGAGCAGTTCTTC. The V call is TRBV7-9, the J call TRBJ2-1; D is perhaps TRBD2 (6 bases). The CDR3 contains 14 residues. The germline V and J ends were trimmed by 1 base and 8 bases, with 12 bases remaining between them. CDR1 is SEHNR and CDR2 is FQNEAQ in the germline V gene (reference sequence).

This chain uses TRBV10-3 with TRBJ1-6; TRBD1 matches at 7 bases. Germline V gene lookup returns CDR1 ENHRY and CDR2 SYGVKD. CDR3 length: 14 amino acids. The J segment lost 10 bases and the V segment lost 6 bases, leaving 9 bases of the junction unmatched. CDR3 residues: CAISRQGTGSPLHF. CDR3 in DNA: TGTGCCATCAGCAGACAGGGTACGGGATCACCCCTCCACTTT.

To note about this clone: The sample holds other DNA sequences that translate to the same CDR3. This chain connects TRBV19 to TRBJ2-7; TRBD2 agrees at 8 bases. The length of the CDR3 is 14 residues. Looked up from germline, CDR1 is LNHDA and CDR2 is SQIVND (reference sequence). J gave up 1 base and V 4 bases, and 3 bases lay outside the gene matches. The CDR3 loop reads CASSTTSGSYEQYF. CDR3 DNA: TGTGCCAGTAGTACCACTAGCGGTTCCTACGAGCAGTACTTC.

The rearrangement uses TRBV11-2 and TRBJ1-1; D is unclear. Between the trimmed V and J ends, which lost 2 bases and 10 bases, there was a span of 17 bases. The CDR3 sequence is 14 residues long. Germline CDR1 SGHAT, CDR2 FQNNGV. CDR3 residues: CASSLPSGIGGAFF. For the CDR3, the DNA is TGTGCCAGCAGCTTACCGTCGGGGATCGGCGGAGCTTTCTTT.

The chain has TRBV19 and TRBJ1-5; D is unresolved. V was clipped by 8 bases and J by 4 bases, with 18 bases between them. The CDR3 loop spans 15 amino acids. Germline loops: CDR1 LNHDA, CDR2 SQIVND (reference sequence). The CDR3 nucleotides are TGTGCCAGTCAAGAGGGAAACGCGCCGAATCAGCCCCAGCATTTT. Translating it yields CASQEGNAPNQPQHF.

The V gene is TRBV28, the J gene TRBJ1-4; D unresolved. This CDR3 has 14 amino acids. In germline, CDR1 is MDHEN, CDR2 SYDVKM. The V gene lost 3 bases and the J gene lost 4 bases, with 9 bases spanning the gap. CDR3 in DNA: TGTGCCAGCAGTTTGCAGGATGATAATGAAAAACTGTTTTTT. Amino acid sequence: CASSLQDDNEKLFF. Variable domain in full (rest from reference TRBV28 and TRBJ1-4): DVKVTQSSRYLVKRTGEKVFLECVQDMDHENMFWYRQDPGLGLRLIYFSYDVKMKEKGDIPEGYSVSREKKERFSLILESASTNQTSMYLCASSLQDDNEKLFFGSGTQLSVL.

This clone was detected a few times. The J gene is TRBJ2-2, the V gene TRBV28, with D maybe TRBD1 (5 bases). Germline loops: CDR1 MDHEN, CDR2 SYDVKM. The CDR3 loop spans 17 amino acids. The V gene lost 6 bases and the J gene lost 7 bases, with 24 bases spanning the gap. CDR3 sequence (DNA): TGTGCCAGCAGGGAAGGGGTTTCTAAGTCCTCGCACGGGGAGCTGTTTTTT. Translating gives CASREGVSKSSHGELFF.

J is TRBJ2-2 and V is TRBV6-6; D is perhaps TRBD1 (5 bases). V was clipped by 8 bases and J by 7 bases, with 20 bases between them. Germline-derived CDR1 and CDR2 are MNHNY and SVGAGI (reference sequence). This CDR3 contains 15 residues. DNA for the CDR3: TGTGCCAGCCGTCGCCGCAAAGGGGCCGGCGGGGAGCTGTTTTTT. Protein product: CASRRRKGAGGELFF.

This sequence joins TRBV27 and TRBJ1-1; D gene unclear. The CDR3 is 15 residues long. Germline CDR1 reads MNHEY; CDR2 reads SMNVEV (reference sequence). V dropped 6 bases and J dropped 5 bases, with 19 bases sitting between them. Here the CDR3 reads CASSPRPYGQTEAFF. The CDR3, as DNA: TGTGCCAGCAGCCCGCGTCCATACGGTCAAACTGAAGCTTTCTTT.

This clone was detected only once. The J gene is TRBJ1-2, the V gene TRBV5-4; 7 nucleotides agree with TRBD1. Germline lookup yields CDR1 SGHNT and CDR2 YYREEE (reference sequence). V was pared by 5 bases and J by 4 bases, with 8 bases of the junction left unmatched. The CDR3 covers 14 residues. The CDR3: CASRLQGGPYGYTF. The CDR3 nucleotides are TGTGCCAGCAGACTCCAGGGGGGACCCTATGGCTACACCTTC.

The rearrangement joins TRBV11-2 to TRBJ1-1, with D unclear. Trimming cost V 5 bases and J 5 bases, with 9 bases left between them. CDR3 length equals 12 residues. The germline gives CDR1 SGHAT, CDR2 FQNNGV. CDR3: CASSLGVTEAFF. The CDR3 DNA is TGTGCCAGCAGCCTAGGAGTGACTGAAGCTTTCTTT.

The chain employs TRBV9 and TRBJ2-1, with 14 bases matching TRBD2. The germline V gene encodes CDR1 SGDLS and CDR2 YYNGEE. With V trimmed by 4 bases and J by 9 bases, 6 bases remained unmatched. The CDR3 sequence is 15 residues long. The CDR3 is CASSLTSGRATEQFF. CDR3 sequence (DNA): TGTGCCAGCAGCCTGACTAGCGGGAGGGCCACTGAGCAGTTCTTC.

The chain is built from TRBV9 and TRBJ1-3; weak D call: TRBD1 (6 bases). The CDR3 totals 12 residues. Germline CDR1 is SGDLS and CDR2 is YYNGEE. V was cut by 0 bases and J by 10 bases, with 8 bases left in between. CDR3 in DNA: TGTGCCAGCAGCGTAGACGGGACAACCATATATTTT. Translation gives CASSVDGTTIYF. Supplemented by reference TRBV9 and TRBJ1-3, the full variable domain reads DSGVTQTPKHLITATGQRVTLRCSPRSGDLSVYWYQQSLDQGLQFLIQYYNGEERAKGNILERFSAQQFPDLHSELNLSSLELGDSALYFCASSVDGTTIYFGEGSWLTVV.

This chain joins TRBV2 and TRBJ2-1; possibly TRBD1 for D (6 bases). The CDR3 has 13 residues. Per the germline V gene, CDR1 is SNHLY and CDR2 is FYNNEI. V shed 6 bases and J shed 5 bases, with 11 bases lying between them. DNA of the CDR3: TGTGCCAGCAGGTTGACAGGTAACAATGAGCAGTTCTTC. The encoded protein is CASRLTGNNEQFF.

The chain employs TRBV4-2 and TRBJ2-1; D not certain. From germline, CDR1 is LGHNA and CDR2 YNFKEQ. With 8 bases removed from V and 7 bases from J, the gap between germline ends came to 15 bases. The CDR3 is 13 amino acids. CDR3 sequence reads: CASAAAEVNEQFF. The CDR3 DNA reads TGTGCCAGCGCGGCGGCCGAGGTAAATGAGCAGTTCTTC.

This chain joins TRBV28 and TRBJ2-1; 12 bases line up with TRBD2. Germline V CDR1 and CDR2: MDHEN, SYDVKM. The J segment lost 4 bases and the V segment lost 5 bases, leaving 9 bases of the junction unmatched. The CDR3 sequence is 17 residues long. Here the CDR3 reads CASSPPRLAGAYNEQFF. CDR3 bases: TGTGCCAGCAGTCCCCCCCGACTAGCGGGAGCATACAATGAGCAGTTCTTC.

The chain combines TRBV7-2 with TRBJ2-7; D call uncertain. Germline V gene sequence: CDR1 SGHTA, CDR2 FQGNSA. V was trimmed by 8 bases and J by 5 bases, leaving 13 bases between them. This CDR3 spans 12 amino acids. The CDR3 loop reads CASSAVWDEQYF. In DNA, the CDR3 is TGTGCCAGCTCGGCGGTCTGGGACGAGCAGTACTTC.